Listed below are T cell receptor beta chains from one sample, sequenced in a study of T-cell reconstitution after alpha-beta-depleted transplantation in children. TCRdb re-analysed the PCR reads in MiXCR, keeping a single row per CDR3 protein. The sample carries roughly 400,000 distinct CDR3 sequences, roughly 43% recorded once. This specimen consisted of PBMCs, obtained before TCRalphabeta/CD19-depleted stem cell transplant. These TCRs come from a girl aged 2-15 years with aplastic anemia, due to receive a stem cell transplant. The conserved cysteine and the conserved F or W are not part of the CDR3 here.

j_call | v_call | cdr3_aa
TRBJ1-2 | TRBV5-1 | ASTLGGQYGYT
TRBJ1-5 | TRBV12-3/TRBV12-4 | ASSEGNQPQH
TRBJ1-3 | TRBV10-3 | AISEPSSGNTIY
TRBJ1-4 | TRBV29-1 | SVEDPGSPNEKLF
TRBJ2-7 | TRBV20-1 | SARDRIGIYYEQY
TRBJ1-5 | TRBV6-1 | ASSAQGGGNQPQH
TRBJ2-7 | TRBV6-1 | ASRRLAGVHEQY
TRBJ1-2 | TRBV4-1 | ASSQDHNRDRYGYT
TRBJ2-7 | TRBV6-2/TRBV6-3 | ASSYSGRSSYEQY
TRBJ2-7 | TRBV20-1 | SARGSRAEPNYEQY
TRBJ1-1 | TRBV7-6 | ASSLNRYTEAF